Each of the 28 T cell receptor beta chains below was sequenced from the same sample in a study of tumor-infiltrating lymphocytes in primary liver carcinoma. A primer matching the constant region was used to make TCR beta cDNA from approximately 520 ng of total RNA. Amplification in three nested multiplex PCR rounds with slightly modified ARM-PCR gave rise to TCR beta libraries. Both of the initial two PCR rounds ran for approximately 10 cycles and employed TRBV1-TRBV30 forward primers alongside a C-beta reverse primer. Each CDR3 protein is one row after TCRdb ran MiXCR on the multiplex PCR reads. The sample lists almost 200,000 distinct CDR3 sequences, 65% occurring once. Blood RNA came from unsorted whole blood; germline DNA was also extracted. Material: peripheral blood. Receptor source: a woman in her sixties or seventies with primary liver carcinoma and hepatitis B virus infection.

In the case of this clonotype: One end of the junction is discordant with germline, which a read error may explain. The rearrangement joins TRBV6-1 to TRBJ1-2, with no clear D. Germline CDR1 and CDR2: MNHNS and SASEGT. This CDR3 is built from 13 residues. CDR3 region: CASIVTEEYDYTF. The CDR3, as DNA: TGTGCCAGCATTGTAACAGAGGAATATGACTACACCTTC.

A word on this clonotype: A much larger clone differs by one base, so this may be a read error. The CDR3 carries no conserved terminal phenylalanine or tryptophan, so it likely arises from a read error. The rearrangement links TRBV10-3 to TRBJ2-5; possible D gene TRBD2, 6 bases. V gave up 8 bases and J gave up 5 bases, with 9 bases separating them. The CDR3 spans 11 residues. The V gene's germline CDR1 is ENHRY and CDR2 SYGVKD. For the CDR3, the DNA is TGTGCCATCGGAGGGCGGGAGACCCAGTACTTA. The encoded protein is CAIGGRETQYL.

As concerns this clonotype: One end of the junction is discordant with germline, which a read error may explain. The chain couples TRBV12-3 or TRBV12-4 to TRBJ1-1; TRBD1 matches at 8 bases. The CDR3 has 15 residues. The CDR3 DNA reads as TGTGCCATCAGTCCTCAGACAGGGGTAGGGAGTGAAGCTTTCTTT. It translates to CAISPQTGVGSEAFF.

As to this clonotype: This may be a read error: a much more frequent sequence differs by one nucleotide. This chain links TRBV6-6 with TRBJ2-1; the match to TRBD2 covers 9 bases. Per the germline V gene, CDR1 is MNHNY and CDR2 is SVGAGI (reference sequence). The CDR3 loop spans 16 amino acids. CDR3 loop: CASSSPLAGSCNEQFF. DNA for the CDR3: TGTGCCAGCAGTTCCCCACTAGCGGGCTCCTGCAATGAGCAGTTCTTC.

This clonotype was seen a handful of times. A much larger clone lies one base from this, so it may be a read error. Here the CDR3 omits its conserved ending phenylalanine or tryptophan, so a read error is the likely source. The chain links TRBV29-1 to TRBJ2-5, with D unclear. From germline, CDR1 is SQVTM and CDR2 ANQGSEA. Trimming removed 4 bases from V and 1 base from J, with 10 bases in between. This CDR3 region has 13 residues. CDR3 region: CSVAGSGQETQYS. Here the CDR3 DNA reads TGCAGCGTTGCAGGATCGGGCCAAGAGACCCAGTACTCC.

Turning to this clonotype: This sequence may be a read error, since a much larger clone differs from it by one base. The chain carries TRBV6-2 or TRBV6-3 and TRBJ1-2, with 7 bases aligning to TRBD1. The germline gives CDR1 MNHEY, CDR2 SVGEGT. J lost 2 bases, V lost 4 bases, and 4 bases had no gene match. The CDR3 contains 14 residues. CDR3 in DNA: TGTGCCAGCAGTTTGACAGGGCGGAACTATGGCTACACCTTC. This translates into CASSLTGRNYGYTF.

Concerning this clonotype itself: The CDR3 does not close with the conserved phenylalanine or tryptophan, likely indicating a read error. The genes are TRBV4-1 and TRBJ2-2; a possible D gene is TRBD2 (6 bases). V gave up 1 base and J gave up 5 bases, with 14 bases separating them. The CDR3 has 16 residues. The germline V gene has CDR1 MGHRA and CDR2 YSYEKL. The CDR3 region is CASSQVPGGRTGELFS. CDR3 sequence (DNA): TGCGCCAGCAGCCAAGTTCCCGGAGGGCGAACCGGGGAGCTGTTTTCT.

This clonotype was observed once. At one end, the junction sequence differs from germline, possibly due to a read error. The CDR3 loop is CASSQKIGDRRSYKQYF. The CDR3 bases are TGCGCCAGCAGCCAGAAAATAGGGGACAGACGTTCCTACAAGCAGTACTTC. The V and J genes are TRBV4-1 and TRBJ2-7; TRBD1 agrees at 7 bases. This CDR3 has 17 amino acids. The germline V gene has CDR1 MGHRA and CDR2 YSYEKL.

Notes on this clonotype: An end of the junction differs from the germline gene, which may be a read error. The DNA of the CDR3 is TGCGCCAGCAGGAGCCGGGACTGGAACAATGAGCAGTTCTTC. Its translation: CASRSRDWNNEQFF. V usage is TRBV28 and J usage is TRBJ2-1; tentative D call: TRBD2 (6 bases). Germline CDR1 and CDR2: MDHEN and SYDVKM. The CDR3 sequence is 14 residues long.

This clonotype was found many times. The rearrangement links TRBV12-3 or TRBV12-4 to TRBJ1-3; D is uncertain. V lost 6 bases, J lost 0 bases, and 12 bases lay in between. This CDR3 contains 15 residues. The CDR3 DNA reads TGTGCCAGCAGCCCTACTTTGAGCTCTGGAAACACCATATATTTT. This sequence encodes CASSPTLSSGNTIYF.

V and J are TRBV11-2 and TRBJ1-3; 8 nucleotides match TRBD1. The CDR3 is 14 residues long. Trimming at V came to 5 bases and at J to 8 bases, leaving 8 bases not matched to a gene. From germline, CDR1 is SGHAT and CDR2 FQNNGV. CDR3 DNA: TGTGCCAGCAGCGACCGGACAGGGAGAGACACCATATATTTT. Translation: CASSDRTGRDTIYF.

Notes on this clonotype: Relative to the germline gene, one junction end is altered; a read error may explain this. This chain links TRBV11-2 with TRBJ2-3; TRBD2 aligns across 9 bases. The CDR3 is 17 residues long. Germline values: CDR1 SGHAT, CDR2 FQNNGV. DNA of the CDR3: TGTGCCAGCTCCTCGGTAGCGGGAGTGTCTAGCACAGATACGCGGTATTTT. Translation: CASSSVAGVSSTDTRYF.

This sequence joins TRBV9 and TRBJ2-6; D is perhaps TRBD2 (6 bases). V lost 4 bases and J 4 bases, leaving 18 bases between the germline ends. The CDR3 loop spans 17 amino acids. Germline CDR1 SGDLS, CDR2 YYNGEE. In DNA form, the CDR3 reads TGTGCCAGCAGCCCCCGGGACTGGGGCTCCGGGGCCAACGTCCTGACTTTC. Protein sequence: CASSPRDWGSGANVLTF.

DNA for the CDR3: TGTGCCAGCAGCCAAGATTGGGGGGATGAGCAGTTCTTC. Its protein product is CASSQDWGDEQFF. V usage is TRBV4-2 and J usage is TRBJ2-1; a possible D gene is TRBD2 (6 bases). The CDR3 extends over 13 amino acids. Germline lookup yields CDR1 LGHNA and CDR2 YNFKEQ. The ends were cut back, 0 bases at V and 8 bases at J, with 8 bases in the middle.

As regards this clonotype: Possible read error: a much larger clone is one base away. The J gene is TRBJ1-4, the V gene TRBV12-3 or TRBV12-4; D remains ambiguous. Trimming stripped 2 bases from V and 10 bases from J, with 8 bases between. The CDR3 totals 12 residues. This CDR3 reads CASSLRSGKLFF. CDR3 DNA: TGTGCCAGCAGTTTAAGGAGTGGAAAACTGTTTTTT.

To note about this clonotype: This could be a read error, since a much larger clone is one nucleotide away. This sequence joins TRBV6-5 and TRBJ2-3, with D perhaps matching TRBD2 (6 bases). The V gene's germline CDR1 is MNHEY and CDR2 SVGAGI. The CDR3 is 18 amino acids. V dropped 6 bases and J dropped 0 bases, with 22 bases sitting between them. The CDR3 region has the DNA TGTGCCAGCAGGTTGACTATCGGGAGTTATTTGAGCACAGATACGCAGTATTTT. Its protein is CASRLTIGSYLSTDTQYF.

As regards this clonotype: The junction does not match germline at one end; this may be a read error. The V and J genes are TRBV29-1 and TRBJ1-1, with no clear D. Germline V lookup: CDR1 SQVTM, CDR2 ANQGSEA. The CDR3 spans 12 residues. The CDR3 loop is CSIPRLNTEAFF. DNA for the CDR3: TGCAGCATCCCGCGGTTGAATACTGAAGCTTTCTTT.

With regard to this clonotype: This may stem from a read error, because a much larger clone lies one nucleotide away. The rearrangement joins TRBV7-9 to TRBJ2-5; D is possibly TRBD2 (5 bases). Germline-derived CDR1 and CDR2 are SEHNR and FQNEAQ (reference sequence). There are 13 residues in the CDR3. V was trimmed by 7 bases and J by 0 bases, leaving 9 bases between them. The CDR3 coding sequence is TGTGCCAGCAAGGAGGAGGACCAAGAGACCCAGTACTTC. The encoded protein is CASKEEDQETQYF.

This clonotype was observed many times. The gene calls are TRBV6-6 and TRBJ2-7; TRBD2 aligns across 9 bases. The V gene end was trimmed by 7 bases and the J gene end by 3 bases; junction bases not matched to a gene: 4. Germline V gives CDR1 MNHNY, CDR2 SVGAGI (reference sequence). This CDR3 contains 13 residues. In DNA, the CDR3 is TGTGCCAGCAAGCTAGCGGGAATCTACGAGCAGTACTTC. Amino acids: CASKLAGIYEQYF.

The rearrangement uses TRBV28 and TRBJ2-2; TRBD1 agrees at 7 bases. V lost 5 bases to trimming and J lost 7 bases; unmatched junction nucleotides: 7. The CDR3 extends over 14 amino acids. Germline CDR1 is MDHEN and CDR2 is SYDVKM. The CDR3 DNA reads TGTGCCAGCAGTCTTAGGGGGCCCGGCGGGGAGCTGTTTTTT. It translates to CASSLRGPGGELFF. The whole variable domain, remainder taken from reference TRBV28 and TRBJ2-2, is DVKVTQSSRYLVKRTGEKVFLECVQDMDHENMFWYRQDPGLGLRLIYFSYDVKMKEKGDIPEGYSVSREKKERFSLILESASTNQTSMYLCASSLRGPGGELFFGEGSRLTVL.

Of note for this clonotype: The CDR3 carries no conserved terminal phenylalanine or tryptophan, so it likely arises from a read error. This sequence joins TRBV29-1 and TRBJ2-3, with TRBD2 as a possible D gene (5 bases). V lost 2 bases and J lost 0, with 12 bases in between. The CDR3 spans 15 residues. CDR1 SQVTM and CDR2 ANQGSEA come from the germline V gene. CDR3 nucleotide sequence: TGCAGCGTTGAACCGACTAACGGGAGCACAGATACGCAGTATTCT. Its protein is CSVEPTNGSTDTQYS.

J is TRBJ1-2 and V is TRBV11-2; no reliable D call. Germline loops: CDR1 SGHAT, CDR2 FQNNGV. Deletions cut 7 bases from V and 4 bases from J, with 19 bases between. CDR3 length: 15 residues. Here the CDR3 reads CASNLHPGAIYGYTF. The CDR3 DNA sequence: TGTGCCAGCAATTTACATCCGGGAGCAATCTATGGCTACACCTTC.

This clonotype occurred a few times. V is TRBV6-9 and J is TRBJ1-6, with 10 bases that match TRBD1. The V gene end was trimmed by 10 bases and the J gene end by 1 base; junction bases not matched to a gene: 7. This CDR3 is 16 amino acids long. Germline V lookup: CDR1 MNHGY, CDR2 SVAAGI. The CDR3 region is CAIHGQGVSYNSPLHF. The CDR3 nucleotides are TGTGCCATTCACGGACAGGGGGTTTCCTATAATTCACCCCTCCACTTT.

The rearrangement uses TRBV11-3 and TRBJ2-5; D ambiguous. This CDR3 has 17 residues. CDR1 and CDR2 (germline): SGHNT, YENEEA. V lost 3 bases to trimming and J lost 11 bases, with 28 bases between them. The CDR3 protein is CASSFTTLRSSHNEQYF. The DNA for the CDR3 is TGTGCCAGCAGCTTTACCACACTGAGGAGCTCCCACAATGAGCAGTACTTC.

Note on this clonotype: Its ends do not fully match the called genes, so a read error is possible. V and J are TRBV5-1 and TRBJ2-1, with D unclear. From germline, CDR1 is SGHRS and CDR2 YFSETQ. This CDR3 contains 11 residues. CDR3 in DNA: TGCGCCAGCAGCTTGGTAAATGAGCGGTTCTTC. Translating gives CASSLVNERFF.

This clonotype was observed a single time. One base away lies a much larger clone, so this may be a sequencing read error. The J gene is TRBJ1-1, the V gene TRBV6-5; D might be TRBD1 (6 bases). Germline assignment: CDR1 MNHEY and CDR2 SVGAGI. The CDR3 loop spans 14 amino acids. The CDR3 here is CVSHTTGFYTEAFF. The CDR3 DNA follows: TGTGTCAGCCATACTACAGGGTTTTATACTGAAGCTTTCTTT.

On this clonotype: The CDR3 does not end in the conserved phenylalanine or tryptophan, so this is likely a read error. This chain uses TRBV4-2 with TRBJ2-7; D gene unclear. Per germline, CDR1 LGHNA and CDR2 YNFKEQ. This CDR3 region has 14 residues. DNA for the CDR3: TGTGCCAGCAGCCAAGACGTGGGATCCTACAAGCAGTACCTC. Amino acids: CASSQDVGSYKQYL.

This chain links TRBV29-1 with TRBJ2-3, with D unresolved. CDR1 SQVTM and CDR2 ANQGSEA come from the germline V gene. This CDR3 comprises 11 residues. V was cut by 6 bases and J by 4 bases, with 8 bases left in between. The CDR3 coding sequence is TGCAGCGTGAGACGATCAGATACGCAGTATTTT. This translates into CSVRRSDTQYF.